Below are 5 T cell receptor beta chains sequenced from a single sample in a study of blood T cell repertoires in COVID-19. Generated by immunoSEQ multiplex PCR, the TCRdb table keeps only in-frame clones and is missing some. The table shows more than 90,000 clones, with around four fifths occurring only once. Sample: peripheral blood. The origin of the receptors is a man aged 65 to 85 with acute or convalescent COVID-19.

J is TRBJ2-7 and V is TRBV11-3, with D uncertain. Germline V gene lookup returns CDR1 SGHNT and CDR2 YENEEA. Trimming took off 10 bases at V and 6 bases at J, with 13 bases between the two ends. The CDR3 is 11 amino acids. Here the CDR3 DNA reads TGTGCCACCCCCTCGCGAGGCGAGCAGTACTTC. Translating it yields CATPSRGEQYF.

The chain is built from TRBV10-3 and TRBJ2-2, with 8 bases lining up with TRBD2. Germline CDR1 is ENHRY and CDR2 is SYGVKD. The CDR3 spans 17 residues. After removal of 4 bases from V and 5 bases from J, the junction contained 12 bases not matched to a gene. The CDR3 protein is CAISGGGGSVNTGELFF. The DNA for the CDR3 is TGTGCCATCAGTGGAGGCGGGGGGTCGGTTAATACCGGGGAGCTGTTTTTT.

CDR3 sequence reads: CASSSRQGGIDTQYF. CDR3 nucleotides: TGTGCCAGCAGTTCAAGACAGGGGGGAATCGATACGCAGTATTTT. The gene calls are TRBV6-2 or TRBV6-3 and TRBJ2-3; 9 positions match TRBD1. This CDR3 is 15 amino acids long. The germline gives CDR1 MNHEY, CDR2 SVGEGT. The trim removed 4 bases at V and 6 bases at J, leaving 8 bases unmatched.

The chain combines TRBV6-5 with TRBJ2-2, with a tentative D call TRBD1 (5 bases). The CDR3 totals 13 residues. Germline-derived CDR1 and CDR2 are MNHEY and SVGAGI. V shed 5 bases and J shed 5 bases, with 9 bases lying between them. CDR3 in DNA: TGTGCCAGCAGTCCAAGGGGTACCGGGGAGCTGTTTTTT. This gives the protein CASSPRGTGELFF.

V and J are TRBV6-2 or TRBV6-3 and TRBJ1-1; no definite D call. The CDR3 totals 12 residues. CDR1 is MNHEY, CDR2 SVGEGT, per germline. V was trimmed by 6 bases and J by 6 bases, leaving 11 bases between them. CDR3 DNA sequence: TGTGCCAGCAGCTCGGGGTTTTCTGAAGCTTTCTTT. It codes for CASSSGFSEAFF.